This TCR beta chain comes out of a study of long-term antiretroviral therapy in people with HIV. Overall study results and limits: Even long-term ART left TRB diversity below transplant donor controls, despite gains. Blood dates from the mid-2000s to the late 2010s, possibly under older ART regimens. It was not possible to obtain data on ART adherence, viral resistance or therapy changes. Spans of CDR3 length were tighter for HIV repertoires than for controls.

A note on this clone: Its antigen is not known.

The libraries were made with immunoSEQ v3.0 at survey level. Some clones are missing from TCRdb's copy, which holds only in-frame ones; the method was immunoSEQ multiplex PCR. The table includes over 15,000 clones, 90% to 95% detected once. The CDR3 runs to 14 residues. Per germline, CDR1 LNHDA and CDR2 SQIVND (reference sequence). V gave up 3 bases and J gave up 5 bases, with 12 bases separating them. V gene TRBV19 combines with J gene TRBJ2-3; the D is unclear. The source material was unsorted PBMCs, sampled 0.3 years after starting antiretroviral therapy. The TCR originated in a man aged 55-75 years with HIV. CDR3 region: CASSIKWVKDTQYF. In nucleotides, the CDR3 is TGTGCCAGTAGTATTAAGTGGGTTAAAGATACGCAGTATTTT.